This TCR beta chain emerged from a study of blood T cell repertoires in COVID-19. Study context: Acute-phase and convalescent COVID-19 samples originated in the United States, Italy and Spain.

V was shortened by 7 bases and J by 1 base, with 11 bases between the two germline ends. CDR1 is MDHEN, CDR2 SYDVKM, per germline. The CDR3 is 14 amino acids. Only in-frame clones appear in the TCRdb table, and some are missing; sequencing was by immunoSEQ multiplex PCR. The repertoire holds 200,000 or so clones, almost 80% seen once, with 15% to 20% in the top ten. This clonotype originated in a man aged 60-69 years with active or convalescent COVID-19. V usage is TRBV28 and J usage is TRBJ2-1; no clear D gene. Input material: peripheral blood. CDR3 nucleotides: TGTGCCAGCATGAGAGGCTCTTCCTACAATGAGCAGTTCTTC. Its protein is CASMRGSSYNEQFF.